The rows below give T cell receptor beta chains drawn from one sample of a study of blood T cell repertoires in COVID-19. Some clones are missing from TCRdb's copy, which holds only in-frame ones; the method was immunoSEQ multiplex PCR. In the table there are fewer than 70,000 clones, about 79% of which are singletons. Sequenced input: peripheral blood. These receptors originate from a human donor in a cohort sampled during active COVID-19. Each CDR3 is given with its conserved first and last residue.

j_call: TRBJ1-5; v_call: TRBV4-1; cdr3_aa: CASSHLGDNQPQHF
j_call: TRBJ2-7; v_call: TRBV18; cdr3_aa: CASSQLGTASSYEQYF
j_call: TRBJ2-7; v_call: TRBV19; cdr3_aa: CASSILAGRYEQYF
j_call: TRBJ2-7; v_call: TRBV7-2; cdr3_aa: CASSPESSYEQYF
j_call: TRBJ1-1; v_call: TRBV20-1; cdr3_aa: CSARTGTEAFF
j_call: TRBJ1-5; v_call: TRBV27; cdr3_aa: CASSFGGVSNQPQHF
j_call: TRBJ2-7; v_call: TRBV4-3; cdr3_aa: CASSPLGSSDEQYF
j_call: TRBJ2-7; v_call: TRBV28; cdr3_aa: CASSSQGAWSREQYF
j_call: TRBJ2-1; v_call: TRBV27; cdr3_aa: CASSSPFRTGGVEQFF
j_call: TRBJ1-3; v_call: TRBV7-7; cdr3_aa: CASSAWASSGNTIYF
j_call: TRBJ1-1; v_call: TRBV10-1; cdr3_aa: CASSPYRDLNTEAFF
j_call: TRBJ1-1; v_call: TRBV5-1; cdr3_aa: CASSLGQGGTEAFF
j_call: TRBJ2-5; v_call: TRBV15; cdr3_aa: CASSGSDETQYF